This T cell receptor (beta chain) was sequenced for a study of blood T cell repertoires in COVID-19. The wider study: Spain, Italy and the United States supplied samples that represented acute and convalescent COVID-19.

Generated by immunoSEQ multiplex PCR, the TCRdb table keeps only in-frame clones and is missing some. Of around 140,000 clones listed, approximately 89% are singletons. Germline CDR1 LNHDA, CDR2 SQIVND (reference sequence). With 7 bases removed from V and 4 bases from J, the gap between germline ends came to 14 bases. The CDR3 has 14 residues. Sequenced input: peripheral blood. The rearrangement links TRBV19 to TRBJ1-5, with D possibly TRBD1 on 5 matching bases. The clonotype comes from a human donor in a cohort sampled during active COVID-19. CDR3 bases: TGTGCCAGTATGTGGCCAGGGAAGAATCAGCCCCAGCATTTT. Translation: CASMWPGKNQPQHF.